The table lists the clone carrying this T cell receptor beta chain with a few counts. Its specificity is not known. The source of the sample is a study of T cells in Graves' hyperthyroidism and ophthalmopathy. The study, taken as a whole, reports: Ophthalmopathy, which appeared later, was predicted by the model a median about 6 months before onset.

The ends were cut back, 6 bases at V and 2 bases at J, with 11 bases in the middle. There are 14 residues in the CDR3. Germline V lookup: CDR1 SNHLY, CDR2 FYNNEI. Authors of the study amplified TCR beta CDR3 regions from RNA transcripts. The TCR CDR3 first-round RT-PCR relied on the HTBI primer set. TCRdb processed the multiplex PCR reads anew with MiXCR; each CDR3 protein has one entry. The sample carries 600,000 to 850,000 distinct CDR3 sequences, about 19% recorded once. The chain is built from TRBV2 and TRBJ1-3; D gene unclear. The sequenced sample was blood. This TCR was sampled from a woman in her forties or fifties with Graves' hyperthyroidism that later progressed to Graves' ophthalmopathy. The chain's CDR3 is CASRGPATGNTIYF. For the CDR3, the DNA is TGTGCCAGCAGAGGCCCCGCTACTGGAAACACCATATATTTT.